Following are 21 T cell receptor beta chains from one sample sequenced in a study of T cell responses to AZD1222 COVID-19 vaccine. Libraries were prepared by immunoSEQ multiplex PCR; TCRdb keeps only in-frame clonotypes and omits some of them. The sample shows tens of thousands of clones, less than 90% of them seen only once. Source: peripheral blood, taken on day 0 of AZD1222 vaccination. These receptors were taken from an adult in good health.

The rearrangement links TRBV6-5 to TRBJ1-5; 8 bases are a match to TRBD1. Trimming cost V 8 bases and J 5 bases; bases outside gene matches: 5. The CDR3 loop spans 13 amino acids. Germline CDR1 is MNHEY and CDR2 is SVGAGI. CDR3 sequence (DNA): TGTGCCAGCGCAGGACAGGGTCATCAGCCCCAGCATTTT. As protein: CASAGQGHQPQHF.

In DNA form, the CDR3 reads TGTGCCAGCAGCGCCAAGGGACAGCGCGCCTACAATGAGCAGTTCTTC. This translates into CASSAKGQRAYNEQFF. The rearrangement links TRBV7-2 to TRBJ2-1, with 7 bases identical to TRBD1. The CDR3 spans 16 residues. Trimming at V came to 5 bases and at J to 2 bases, leaving 9 bases not matched to a gene. Per the germline V gene, CDR1 is SGHTA and CDR2 is FQGNSA.

This clone has only a few counts. The chain employs TRBV7-9 and TRBJ2-7, with 8 bases identical to TRBD1. CDR1 is SEHNR, CDR2 FQNEAQ, per germline (reference sequence). J gave up 0 bases and V 5 bases, and 6 bases lay outside the gene matches. The CDR3 length is 15 residues. The CDR3 DNA is TGTGCCAGCAGCCGACAGGGGACCCTCTCCTACGAGCAGTACTTC. Its protein product is CASSRQGTLSYEQYF.

The V call is TRBV5-1, the J call TRBJ2-2; the match to TRBD1 covers 7 bases. The CDR3 has 16 amino acids. CDR1 is SGHRS, CDR2 YFSETQ, per germline. The V and J ends lost 4 bases and 2 bases, in that order; junction bases with no gene match: 8. The DNA of the CDR3 is TGCGCCAGCAGCCTTACCGGGACAGAAAACACCGGGGAGCTGTTTTTT. Translated, it gives CASSLTGTENTGELFF.

The chain employs TRBV30 and TRBJ1-3, with D uncertain. The germline V and J ends were trimmed by 4 bases and 1 base, with 8 bases remaining between them. The CDR3 runs 13 residues. Germline lookup yields CDR1 GTSNPN and CDR2 SVGIG (reference sequence). The CDR3 sequence is CAWTKQSGNTIYF. CDR3 sequence (DNA): TGTGCCTGGACGAAGCAATCTGGAAACACCATATATTTT.

The rearrangement links TRBV6-5 to TRBJ1-5; unclear D gene. CDR3 length: 12 residues. V lost 8 bases, J lost 11 bases, and 16 bases lay in between. CDR1 is MNHEY, CDR2 SVGAGI, per germline. CDR3 in DNA: TGTGCCAGCCGGGCCTCCCTAGTGGCCCAGCATTTT. This translates into CASRASLVAQHF.

The chain couples TRBV6-6 to TRBJ1-5; D uncertain. CDR1 is MNHNY, CDR2 SVGAGI, per germline (reference sequence). The CDR3 length is 12 residues. Trimming pared 2 bases from V and 14 bases from J, leaving 13 bases between. The CDR3 region has the DNA TGTGCCAGCAGTTACCCTCGGGAACCTAAGCATTTT. Residues: CASSYPREPKHF.

The rearrangement joins TRBV18 to TRBJ1-4; 7 bases are a match to TRBD1. Trimming at V came to 5 bases and at J to 0 bases, leaving 3 bases not matched to a gene. The CDR3 spans 15 residues. CDR1 and CDR2 from the germline V gene are KGHSH and LQKENI. Here the CDR3 reads CASSNTGATNEKLFF. CDR3 DNA: TGTGCCAGCTCAAACACAGGGGCAACTAATGAAAAACTGTTTTTT.

This clone was seen only a few times. This chain uses TRBV5-1 with TRBJ2-1; 9 bases line up with TRBD1. The CDR3 sequence is 15 residues long. J gave up 8 bases and V 4 bases, and 10 bases lay outside the gene matches. The germline V gene encodes CDR1 SGHRS and CDR2 YFSETQ. The CDR3 coding sequence is TGCGCCAGCAGCGGTGGGACAGGGCGTTGGGATGAGCAGTTCTTC. As protein: CASSGGTGRWDEQFF.

This clone was picked up one time. The genes are TRBV7-3 and TRBJ1-1; D gene uncertain. CDR3 size: 13 residues. Germline assignment: CDR1 SGHTA and CDR2 FQGTGA. V lost 5 bases to trimming and J lost 5 bases, with 12 bases between them. The CDR3 region has the DNA TGTGCCAGCAGCCAGGAAGAGGAAACTGAAGCTTTCTTT. Amino acids: CASSQEEETEAFF.

The chain employs TRBV5-1 and TRBJ1-1; TRBD1 is a possible D gene (5 bases). Germline-derived CDR1 and CDR2 are SGHRS and YFSETQ. Deletions cut 4 bases from V and 12 bases from J, with 16 bases between. The CDR3 contains 12 residues. The CDR3 nucleotides read TGCGCCAGCAGCAGCTCCGGGACGCAAACTTTCTTT. Its translation: CASSSSGTQTFF.

The chain has TRBV6-5 and TRBJ1-4, with TRBD1 identical over 7 bases. Germline assignment: CDR1 MNHEY and CDR2 SVGAGI. The V segment lost 6 bases and the J segment 5 bases; nucleotides outside the gene matches: 9. The CDR3 length is 15 residues. CDR3 bases: TGTGCCAGCAGGCAACAAGGGGGCTCAAATGAAAAACTGTTTTTT. Amino acid sequence: CASRQQGGSNEKLFF.

This sequence joins TRBV5-1 and TRBJ1-1, with no clear D. Trimming shortened V by 5 bases and J by 3 bases, and 11 bases separated the two germline ends. From germline, CDR1 is SGHRS and CDR2 YFSETQ. The CDR3 has 13 residues. CDR3 nucleotides: TGCGCCAGCAGTAAAACACCTTACACTGAAGCTTTCTTT. Its translation: CASSKTPYTEAFF.

The J gene is TRBJ2-2, the V gene TRBV5-6, with 7 bases fitting TRBD1. The CDR3 contains 16 residues. Unmatched junction bases numbered 5, after V lost 3 bases and J lost 0 bases. Germline V lookup: CDR1 SGHDT, CDR2 YYEEEE. The CDR3 reads CASSSSDRANTGELFF. The DNA of the CDR3 is TGTGCCAGCAGCTCATCTGACAGGGCGAACACCGGGGAGCTGTTTTTT.

The rearrangement joins TRBV5-5 to TRBJ1-5; D gene ambiguous. Germline assignment: CDR1 SGHKS and CDR2 YYEKEE (reference sequence). V shed 1 base and J shed 7 bases, with 9 bases lying between them. The CDR3 totals 13 residues. The CDR3 sequence is CASSLNVGQPQHF. The CDR3 DNA sequence: TGTGCCAGCAGCTTGAACGTCGGACAGCCCCAGCATTTT. Filled out from reference TRBV5-5 and TRBJ1-5, the complete variable domain reads DAGVTQSPTHLIKTRGQQVTLRCSPISGHKSVSWYQQVLGQGPQFIFQYYEKEERGRGNFPDRFSARQFPNYSSELNVNALLLGDSALYLCASSLNVGQPQHFGDGTRLSIL.

The gene calls are TRBV19 and TRBJ1-3, with TRBD1 as a possible D gene (5 bases). The germline V gene encodes CDR1 LNHDA and CDR2 SQIVND (reference sequence). The CDR3 runs to 15 residues. V dropped 10 bases and J dropped 0 bases, with 16 bases sitting between them. The CDR3 DNA is TGTGCCACGAATAGTGTCGGGGGCTCTGGAAACACCATATATTTT. This encodes CATNSVGGSGNTIYF.

The chain recombines TRBV11-3 with TRBJ2-2, with D maybe TRBD2 (6 bases). The length of the CDR3 is 15 residues. Trimming stripped 4 bases from V and 3 bases from J, with 12 bases between. The germline CDR1 and CDR2 sequences are SGHNT and YENEEA. For the CDR3, the DNA is TGTGCCAGCAGCTCGGAAGGGGAGGACACCGGGGAGCTGTTTTTT. Translated, it gives CASSSEGEDTGELFF.

The rearrangement joins TRBV9 to TRBJ1-3; 8 nucleotides match TRBD1. The length of the CDR3 is 17 residues. With V trimmed by 2 bases and J by 0 bases, 7 bases remained unmatched. Germline CDR1 reads SGDLS; CDR2 reads YYNGEE. This chain's CDR3 is CASSVSGQAASGNTIYF. The CDR3 DNA follows: TGTGCCAGCAGCGTGTCGGGACAGGCTGCCTCTGGAAACACCATATATTTT.

V and J are TRBV1 and TRBJ2-7; TRBD1 is taken as the D call from the table, unchecked against the DNA. TRBV1 is a documented pseudogene. The CDR3 totals 15 residues. The DNA of the CDR3 is TGCACCAGCAGCCAAGATTCGGGACAGGGTTACGAGCAGTACTTC. Translated: CTSSQDSGQGYEQYF.

In this sample, this clone turned up once. The chain joins TRBV19 to TRBJ2-2; possible D gene TRBD2, 6 bases. The CDR3 covers 14 residues. Trimming shortened V by 7 bases and J by 3 bases, and 12 bases separated the two germline ends. Germline loops: CDR1 LNHDA, CDR2 SQIVND (reference sequence). The CDR3 protein is CASKRAGHTGELFF. CDR3 in DNA: TGTGCCAGTAAGCGGGCAGGGCACACCGGGGAGCTGTTTTTT.

The J gene is TRBJ2-1, the V gene TRBV29-1; D gene uncertain. This CDR3 region has 14 residues. Germline assignment: CDR1 SQVTM and CDR2 ANQGSEA. The germline V and J ends were trimmed by 5 bases and 0 bases, with 11 bases remaining between them. In DNA form, the CDR3 reads TGCAGCGTTTTACCCACTGGCTCCTACAATGAGCAGTTCTTC. Residues: CSVLPTGSYNEQFF.